Below, 25 T cell receptor beta chains from the same sample are listed, as sequenced in a study of blood T cell repertoires in COVID-19. Clones were sequenced by immunoSEQ multiplex PCR, and TCRdb holds only the in-frame ones, with some missing. The sample lists a few hundred thousand clones; 70% to 90% were seen once. The sample consisted of PBMCs or T cells enriched from blood (not recorded which). Receptors originate from a woman between 50 and 59 years old who had been exposed to COVID-19.

The chain employs TRBV4-1 and TRBJ2-5; 14 nucleotides align to TRBD2. The germline CDR1 and CDR2 sequences are MGHRA and YSYEKL. The CDR3 consists of 20 residues. After removal of 0 bases from V and 2 bases from J, the junction contained 11 bases not matched to a gene. CDR3 coding DNA: TGCGCCAGCAGCCAAGATTTTTGGGGGACTAGCGGGGGACCGCAAGAGACCCAGTACTTC. Translated, it gives CASSQDFWGTSGGPQETQYF.

The V call is TRBV5-1, the J call TRBJ2-5; TRBD2 aligns across 10 bases. Per the germline V gene, CDR1 is SGHRS and CDR2 is YFSETQ. This CDR3 comprises 16 residues. V lost 0 bases to trimming and J lost 4 bases; unmatched junction nucleotides: 6. CDR3 DNA sequence: TGCGCCAGCAGCTTGGGAATAGCGGGGGGAGGAGAGACCCAGTACTTC. Its translation is CASSLGIAGGGETQYF.

V and J are TRBV6-1 and TRBJ1-2; TRBD1 is a possible D gene (5 bases). V was clipped by 2 bases and J by 4 bases, with 11 bases between them. Germline CDR1 MNHNS, CDR2 SASEGT. CDR3 length: 14 residues. CDR3 nucleotide sequence: TGTGCCAGCAGTGAAAGGGGCAAGACCTATGGCTACACCTTC. This translates into CASSERGKTYGYTF.

This clone was counted only a few times. This chain joins TRBV6-5 and TRBJ2-7, with a possible D match to TRBD1 (6 bases). Germline V gene sequence: CDR1 MNHEY, CDR2 SVGAGI. Between the trimmed V and J ends, which lost 6 bases and 3 bases, there was a span of 15 bases. CDR3 length: 14 residues. The CDR3 spells CASSPDYRDYEQYF. The DNA for the CDR3 is TGTGCCAGCAGCCCGGATTACAGGGACTACGAGCAGTACTTC.

This sequence joins TRBV12-3 or TRBV12-4 and TRBJ1-1, with no clear D. Trimming removed 6 bases from V and 5 bases from J, with 13 bases in between. This CDR3 has 13 residues. CDR3 coding DNA: TGTGCCAGCAGACGTACGGGGAGGACTGAAGCTTTCTTT. Encoded protein: CASRRTGRTEAFF.

DNA of the CDR3: TGTGCCAGTAGTATTCAGGACTTCACAGATACGCAGTATTTT. This gives the protein CASSIQDFTDTQYF. V is TRBV19 and J is TRBJ2-3, with D tentatively TRBD2 (5 bases). Germline CDR1 is LNHDA and CDR2 is SQIVND (reference sequence). The CDR3 covers 14 residues. The ends were cut back, 3 bases at V and 2 bases at J, with 9 bases in the middle.

The chain employs TRBV19 and TRBJ1-2; D is undetermined. The CDR3 totals 13 residues. The germline V gene has CDR1 LNHDA and CDR2 SQIVND (reference sequence). V lost 7 bases and J 4 bases, leaving 13 bases between the germline ends. CDR3 sequence: CASTAALTYGYTF. CDR3 DNA: TGTGCCAGTACGGCGGCGCTGACCTATGGCTACACCTTC. Filled out from reference TRBV19 and TRBJ1-2, the complete variable domain reads DGGITQSPKYLFRKEGQNVTLSCEQNLNHDAMYWYRQDPGQGLRLIYYSQIVNDFQKGDIAEGYSVSREKKESFPLTVTSAQKNPTAFYLCASTAALTYGYTFGSGTRLTVV.

The V gene is TRBV5-4, the J gene TRBJ2-3, with D hard to call. The CDR3 contains 12 residues. CDR1 is SGHNT, CDR2 YYREEE, per germline (reference sequence). The V end was cut by 5 bases, the J end by 2 bases, with 6 bases between. As DNA, the CDR3 is TGTGCCAGCAGACCGGTCACAGATACGCAGTATTTT. The encoded protein is CASRPVTDTQYF. The full variable domain, completed using reference TRBV5-4 and TRBJ2-3, is ETGVTQSPTHLIKTRGQQVTLRCSSQSGHNTVSWYQQALGQGPQFIFQYYREEENGRGNFPPRFSGLQFPNYSSELNVNALELDDSALYLCASRPVTDTQYFGPGTRLTVL.

The chain carries TRBV14 and TRBJ2-3; 15 bases line up with TRBD2. This CDR3 spans 16 amino acids. The germline CDR1 and CDR2 sequences are SGHDN and FVKESK. The V segment lost 4 bases and the J segment 12 bases; nucleotides outside the gene matches: 11. The CDR3 DNA is TGTGCCAGCAGCCCCGTCGCGGGACTAGCGGGGGGCCCCCAGTATTTT. This codes for CASSPVAGLAGGPQYF.

This chain connects TRBV5-6 to TRBJ2-2; 7 bases match TRBD1. This CDR3 is built from 16 residues. V gave up 2 bases and J gave up 5 bases; unmatched junction bases: 9. CDR1 and CDR2 (germline): SGHDT, YYEEEE. The CDR3 region has the DNA TGTGCCAGCAGCTTTTGGACAGGCCACCTAACCGGGGAGCTGTTTTTT. Protein: CASSFWTGHLTGELFF.

J is TRBJ2-3 and V is TRBV19; 14 bases line up with TRBD2. The CDR3 has 16 residues. CDR1 LNHDA and CDR2 SQIVND come from the germline V gene (reference sequence). V shed 3 bases and J 4 bases; nucleotides not matched to a gene: 3. DNA of the CDR3: TGTGCCAGTAGTATCGGGACTAGCGGGGGTTCAGATACGCAGTATTTT. Translating gives CASSIGTSGGSDTQYF.

This chain links TRBV5-1 with TRBJ1-2; 8 bases are shared with TRBD1. J was trimmed by 2 bases and V by 4 bases; bases with no gene match: 13. Per germline, CDR1 SGHRS and CDR2 YFSETQ. This CDR3 region has 17 residues. The chain's CDR3 is CASSAAGGARTNYGYTF. The CDR3 coding sequence is TGCGCCAGCAGCGCCGCAGGGGGCGCCAGGACGAACTATGGCTACACCTTC.

This clone was seen a handful of times. The rearrangement joins TRBV5-6 to TRBJ1-4; 9 bases match TRBD1. Trimming cost V 3 bases and J 7 bases; bases outside gene matches: 7. CDR1 SGHDT and CDR2 YYEEEE come from the germline V gene. This CDR3 has 15 residues. CDR3 DNA: TGTGCCAGCAGCTCCTCCGGGACAGGGCTTGAAAAACTGTTTTTT. It yields the protein CASSSSGTGLEKLFF.

CDR3 loop: CSVGEGNTEAFF. The CDR3 DNA follows: TGCAGCGTTGGCGAGGGGAACACTGAAGCTTTCTTT. The gene calls are TRBV29-1 and TRBJ1-1; D uncertain. Germline CDR1 reads SQVTM; CDR2 reads ANQGSEA. V was trimmed by 4 bases and J by 1 base, leaving 7 bases between them. The CDR3 spans 12 residues.

This chain joins TRBV28 and TRBJ1-3, with 12 bases that match TRBD1. This CDR3 has 17 amino acids. V was clipped by 6 bases and J by 0 bases; unmatched bases: 6. CDR1 is MDHEN and CDR2 is SYDVKM in the germline V gene. For the CDR3, the DNA is TGTGCCAGCAGCGGGGACAGGGGGCCTGTCTCTGGAAACACCATATATTTT. This encodes CASSGDRGPVSGNTIYF. The whole variable domain, remainder taken from reference TRBV28 and TRBJ1-3, is DVKVTQSSRYLVKRTGEKVFLECVQDMDHENMFWYRQDPGLGLRLIYFSYDVKMKEKGDIPEGYSVSREKKERFSLILESASTNQTSMYLCASSGDRGPVSGNTIYFGEGSWLTVV.

The V call is TRBV24-1, the J call TRBJ2-6, with D tentatively TRBD1 (5 bases). CDR3 length: 15 amino acids. The V and J ends lost 4 bases and 1 base respectively, with 7 bases between them. Germline V gene sequence: CDR1 KGHDR, CDR2 SFDVKD. CDR3 loop: CATSDRVSGANVLTF. As DNA, the CDR3 is TGTGCCACCAGTGACAGGGTTTCTGGGGCCAACGTCCTGACTTTC.

Points on this clone: The same CDR3 is also encoded by other DNA sequences in this sample. The V gene is TRBV28, the J gene TRBJ1-1; TRBD1 matches 8 bases. With V trimmed by 2 bases and J by 11 bases, 4 bases remained unmatched. CDR1 is MDHEN and CDR2 is SYDVKM in the germline V gene. This CDR3 spans 12 amino acids. CDR3 nucleotides: TGTGCCAGCAGTTTAGACAGGGGTAGGGCTTTCTTT. Protein product: CASSLDRGRAFF. The variable domain in full, with the rest retrieved from reference TRBV28 and TRBJ1-1, is DVKVTQSSRYLVKRTGEKVFLECVQDMDHENMFWYRQDPGLGLRLIYFSYDVKMKEKGDIPEGYSVSREKKERFSLILESASTNQTSMYLCASSLDRGRAFFGQGTRLTVV.

The V gene is TRBV19, the J gene TRBJ1-5; the D is unclear. V was trimmed by 4 bases and J by 6 bases, leaving 10 bases between them. CDR3 length equals 13 residues. The germline V gene encodes CDR1 LNHDA and CDR2 SQIVND (reference sequence). The DNA of the CDR3 is TGTGCCAGTAGTAATTCGGGATCTCAGCCCCAGCATTTT. Its protein product is CASSNSGSQPQHF.

The J gene is TRBJ2-5, the V gene TRBV6-5; the match to TRBD2 covers 14 bases. This CDR3 is 15 amino acids long. After removal of 4 bases from V and 3 bases from J, the junction contained 1 base not matched to a gene. The V gene's germline CDR1 is MNHEY and CDR2 SVGAGI. The CDR3 DNA reads TGTGCCAGCAGTTCGGGACTAGCGGGGGAAGAGACCCAGTACTTC. It codes for CASSSGLAGEETQYF.

Only a few counts were recorded for this clone. The rearrangement uses TRBV4-1 and TRBJ2-7; 10 nucleotides agree with TRBD1. There are 15 residues in the CDR3. V shed 4 bases, J shed 3 bases, and the junction held 6 bases outside the gene matches. Germline V gene lookup returns CDR1 MGHRA and CDR2 YSYEKL. CDR3 nucleotides: TGCGCCAGCAGCCGATCGACAGGGGGCCTCTACGAGCAGTACTTC. Its protein product is CASSRSTGGLYEQYF.

J is TRBJ2-5 and V is TRBV20-1; 8 bases fit TRBD2. The CDR3 is 11 residues long. Germline V lookup: CDR1 DFQATT, CDR2 SNEGSKA (reference sequence). Trimming at V came to 4 bases and at J to 10 bases, leaving 5 bases not matched to a gene. CDR3 in amino acids: CSAMGLGSQYF. DNA of the CDR3: TGCAGTGCTATGGGACTAGGGAGCCAGTACTTC.

V usage is TRBV5-6 and J usage is TRBJ1-2; no reliable D call. The germline V gene has CDR1 SGHDT and CDR2 YYEEEE. The length of the CDR3 is 15 residues. Trimming cost V 0 bases and J 8 bases, with 17 bases left between them. The CDR3 nucleotides read TGTGCCAGCAGCTTGGAACCCCCGGGAAGGTACGGCTACACCTTC. Encoded protein: CASSLEPPGRYGYTF.

The chain has TRBV7-2 and TRBJ2-7, with a possible D match to TRBD2 (5 bases). The CDR3 loop spans 13 amino acids. Per germline, CDR1 SGHTA and CDR2 FQGNSA. The V end lost 4 bases, the J end lost 4 bases, and 11 bases lay between the germline ends. CDR3 sequence reads: CASSSERLYEQYF. Written as DNA, the CDR3 is TGTGCCAGCAGCTCCGAGCGGTTATACGAGCAGTACTTC.

This rearrangement joins TRBV5-1 to TRBJ1-1, with 8 bases lining up with TRBD1. The junction had 11 bases not matched to a gene; V was cut back by 0 bases and J by 13 bases. Per the germline V gene, CDR1 is SGHRS and CDR2 is YFSETQ. This CDR3 contains 14 residues. In nucleotides, the CDR3 is TGCGCCAGCAGCTTGGATCCGGGACAGGTGTCTGGTTTCTTT. Translating it yields CASSLDPGQVSGFF.

The rearrangement links TRBV4-1 to TRBJ2-3, with 12 bases fitting TRBD2. The CDR3 is 14 residues long. Germline lookup yields CDR1 MGHRA and CDR2 YSYEKL. The junction had 2 bases not matched to a gene; V was cut back by 4 bases and J by 6 bases. The CDR3 here is CASSLGLAGDTQYF. In nucleotides, the CDR3 is TGCGCCAGCAGCCTTGGACTAGCGGGGGATACGCAGTATTTT.